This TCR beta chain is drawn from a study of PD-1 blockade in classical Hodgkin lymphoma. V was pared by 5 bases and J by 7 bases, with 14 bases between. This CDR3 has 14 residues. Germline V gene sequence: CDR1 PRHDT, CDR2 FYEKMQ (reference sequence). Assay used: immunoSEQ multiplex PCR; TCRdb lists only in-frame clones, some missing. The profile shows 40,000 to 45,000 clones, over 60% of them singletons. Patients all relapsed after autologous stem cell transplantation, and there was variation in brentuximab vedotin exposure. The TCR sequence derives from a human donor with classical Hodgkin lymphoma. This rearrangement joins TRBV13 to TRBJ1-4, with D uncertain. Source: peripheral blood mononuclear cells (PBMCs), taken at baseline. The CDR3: CASSLWTEGEKLFF. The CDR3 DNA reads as TGTGCCAGCAGCCTTTGGACCGAGGGTGAAAAACTGTTTTTT.